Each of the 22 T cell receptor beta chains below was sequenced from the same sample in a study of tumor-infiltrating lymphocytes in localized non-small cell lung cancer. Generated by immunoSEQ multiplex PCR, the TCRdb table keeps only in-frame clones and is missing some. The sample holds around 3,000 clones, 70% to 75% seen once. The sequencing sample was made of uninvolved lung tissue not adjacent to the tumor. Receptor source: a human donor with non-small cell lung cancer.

The CDR3 loop reads CASSFGGPNTGELFF. The CDR3 region has the DNA TGTGCCAGCAGCTTCGGCGGGCCGAACACCGGGGAGCTGTTTTTT. J is TRBJ2-2 and V is TRBV7-8; perhaps TRBD2 as D (5 bases). Trimming shortened V by 3 bases and J by 0 bases, and 8 bases separated the two germline ends. The CDR3 is 15 residues long. From germline, CDR1 is SGHVS and CDR2 FQNEAQ.

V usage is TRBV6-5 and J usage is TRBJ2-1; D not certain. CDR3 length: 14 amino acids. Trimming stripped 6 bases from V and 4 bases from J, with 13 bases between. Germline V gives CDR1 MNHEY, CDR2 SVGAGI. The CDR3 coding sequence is TGTGCCAGCAGCTCCGCTATTCCTTACAATGAGCAGTTCTTC. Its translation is CASSSAIPYNEQFF.

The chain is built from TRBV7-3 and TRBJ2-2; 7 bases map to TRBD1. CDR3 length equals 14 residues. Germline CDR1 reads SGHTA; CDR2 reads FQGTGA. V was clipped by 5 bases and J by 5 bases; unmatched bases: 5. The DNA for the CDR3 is TGTGCCAGCAGCAAAGGGGGCAGAACCGGGGAGCTGTTTTTT. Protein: CASSKGGRTGELFF.

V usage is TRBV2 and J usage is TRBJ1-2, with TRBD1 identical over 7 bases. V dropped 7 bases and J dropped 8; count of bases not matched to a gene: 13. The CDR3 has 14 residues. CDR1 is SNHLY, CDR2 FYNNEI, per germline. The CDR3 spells CASTLLQGREGYTF. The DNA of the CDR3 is TGTGCCAGCACCCTTCTACAGGGGAGGGAGGGCTACACCTTC.

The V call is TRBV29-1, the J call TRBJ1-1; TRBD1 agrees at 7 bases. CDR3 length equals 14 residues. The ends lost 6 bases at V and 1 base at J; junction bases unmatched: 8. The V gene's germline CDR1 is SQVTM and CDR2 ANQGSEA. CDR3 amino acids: CSVTPQGKNTEAFF. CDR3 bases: TGCAGCGTAACACCACAGGGGAAGAACACTGAAGCTTTCTTT.

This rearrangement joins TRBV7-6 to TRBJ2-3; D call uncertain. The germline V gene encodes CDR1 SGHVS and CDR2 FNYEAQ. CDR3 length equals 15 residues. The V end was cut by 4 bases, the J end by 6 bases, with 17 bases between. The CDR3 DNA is TGTGCCAGCAGCTCCGGTAGGGTGGCAGCGGATACGCAGTATTTT. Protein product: CASSSGRVAADTQYF.

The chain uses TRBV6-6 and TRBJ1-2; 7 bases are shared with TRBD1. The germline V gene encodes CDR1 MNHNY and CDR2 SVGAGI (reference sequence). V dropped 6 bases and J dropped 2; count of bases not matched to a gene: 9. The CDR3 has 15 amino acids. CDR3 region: CASSQNRGYNYGYTF. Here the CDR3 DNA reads TGTGCCAGCAGCCAAAACAGGGGATACAACTATGGCTACACCTTC.

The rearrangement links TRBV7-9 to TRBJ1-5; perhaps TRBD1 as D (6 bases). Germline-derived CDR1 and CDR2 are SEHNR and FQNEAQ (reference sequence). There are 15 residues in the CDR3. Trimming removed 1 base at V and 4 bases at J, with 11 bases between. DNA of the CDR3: TGTGCCAGCAGCTTAGAGGGGGACGGGAATCAGCCCCAGCATTTT. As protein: CASSLEGDGNQPQHF.

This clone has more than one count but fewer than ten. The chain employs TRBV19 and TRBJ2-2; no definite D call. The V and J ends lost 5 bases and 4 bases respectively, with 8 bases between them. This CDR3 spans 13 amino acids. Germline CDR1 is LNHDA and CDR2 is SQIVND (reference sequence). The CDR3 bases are TGTGCCAGTAGTCCAGTGATCACCGGGGAGCTGTTTTTT. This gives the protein CASSPVITGELFF.

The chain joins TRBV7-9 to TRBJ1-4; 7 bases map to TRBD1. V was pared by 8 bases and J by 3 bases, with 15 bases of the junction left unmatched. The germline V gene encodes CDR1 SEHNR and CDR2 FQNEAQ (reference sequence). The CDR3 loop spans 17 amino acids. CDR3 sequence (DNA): TGTGCCAGCTCCACAGGGTACAGGGGCGATTCTAATGAAAAACTGTTTTTT. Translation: CASSTGYRGDSNEKLFF.

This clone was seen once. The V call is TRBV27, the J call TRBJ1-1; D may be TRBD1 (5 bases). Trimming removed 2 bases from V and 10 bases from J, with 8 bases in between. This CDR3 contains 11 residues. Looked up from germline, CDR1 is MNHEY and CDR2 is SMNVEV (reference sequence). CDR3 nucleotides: TGTGCCAGCAGTTTAGGGGGGATAGCTTTCTTT. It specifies CASSLGGIAFF.

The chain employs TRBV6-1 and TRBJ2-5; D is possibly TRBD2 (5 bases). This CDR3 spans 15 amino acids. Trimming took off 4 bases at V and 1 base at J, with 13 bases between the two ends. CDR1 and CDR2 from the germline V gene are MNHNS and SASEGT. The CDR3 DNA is TGTGCCAGCAGTGTACGAGCGGCCATCCAAGAGACCCAGTACTTC. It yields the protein CASSVRAAIQETQYF.

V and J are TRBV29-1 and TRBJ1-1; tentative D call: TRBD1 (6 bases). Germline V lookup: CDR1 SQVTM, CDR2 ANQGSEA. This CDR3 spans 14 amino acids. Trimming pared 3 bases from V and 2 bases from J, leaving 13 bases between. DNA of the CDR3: TGCAGCGTTGATAGGCGGGACACTAACACTGAAGCTTTCTTT. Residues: CSVDRRDTNTEAFF.

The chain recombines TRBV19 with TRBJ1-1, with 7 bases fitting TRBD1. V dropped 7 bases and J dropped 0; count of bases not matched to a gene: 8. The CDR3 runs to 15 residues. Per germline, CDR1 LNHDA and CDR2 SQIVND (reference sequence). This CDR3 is CASKFPGTVNTEAFF. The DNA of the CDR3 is TGTGCCAGTAAATTCCCCGGGACAGTGAACACTGAAGCTTTCTTT.

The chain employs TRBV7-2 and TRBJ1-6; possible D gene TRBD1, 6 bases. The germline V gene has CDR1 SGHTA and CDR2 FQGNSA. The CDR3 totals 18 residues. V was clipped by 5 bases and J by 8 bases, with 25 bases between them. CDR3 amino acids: CASSTPRGTTIGYSPLHF. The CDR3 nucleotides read TGTGCCAGCAGCACCCCCCGCGGGACAACTATAGGGTATTCACCCCTCCACTTT.

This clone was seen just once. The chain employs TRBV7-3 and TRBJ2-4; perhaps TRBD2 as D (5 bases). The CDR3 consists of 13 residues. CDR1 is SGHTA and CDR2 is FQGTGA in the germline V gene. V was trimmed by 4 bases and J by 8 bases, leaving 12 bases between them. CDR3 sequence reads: CASSSGSRDIQYF. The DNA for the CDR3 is TGTGCCAGCAGCTCCGGGTCGAGGGACATTCAGTACTTC.

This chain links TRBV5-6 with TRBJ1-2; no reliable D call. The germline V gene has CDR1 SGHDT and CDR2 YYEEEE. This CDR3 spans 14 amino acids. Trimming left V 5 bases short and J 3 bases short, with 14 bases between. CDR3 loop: CASSRAEGDYGYTF. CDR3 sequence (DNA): TGTGCCAGCAGTAGAGCCGAGGGAGACTATGGCTACACCTTC.

For the CDR3, the DNA is TGTGCCAGCAGGCTCGGGACCGCTGGAAACACCATATATTTT. Protein: CASRLGTAGNTIYF. The chain uses TRBV7-2 and TRBJ1-3; possible D gene TRBD1, 5 bases. V dropped 6 bases and J dropped 2 bases, with 11 bases sitting between them. The germline V gene encodes CDR1 SGHTA and CDR2 FQGNSA. This CDR3 spans 14 amino acids.

In DNA form, the CDR3 reads TGTGCCAGCAGTTCGGCCACTGAAGCTTTCTTT. Amino acid sequence: CASSSATEAFF. V gene TRBV27 combines with J gene TRBJ1-1; no clear D gene. The CDR3 runs to 11 residues. Trimming left V 4 bases short and J 4 bases short, with 4 bases between. Germline lookup yields CDR1 MNHEY and CDR2 SMNVEV (reference sequence).

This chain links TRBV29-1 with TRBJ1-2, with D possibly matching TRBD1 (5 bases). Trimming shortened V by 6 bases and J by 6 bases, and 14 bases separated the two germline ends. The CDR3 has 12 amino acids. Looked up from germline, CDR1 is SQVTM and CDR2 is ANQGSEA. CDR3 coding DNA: TGCAGCGTACAGGCTGGAGCTCATGGCTACACCTTC. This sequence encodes CSVQAGAHGYTF.

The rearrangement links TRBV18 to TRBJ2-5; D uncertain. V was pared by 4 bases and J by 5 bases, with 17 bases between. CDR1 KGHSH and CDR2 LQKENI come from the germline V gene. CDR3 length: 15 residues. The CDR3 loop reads CASSRALGSRETQYF. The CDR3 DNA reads TGTGCCAGCTCACGAGCTCTGGGTTCGAGGGAGACCCAGTACTTC.

This CDR3 reads CASSQGGAGNSPLHF. The CDR3 DNA is TGTGCCAGCAGCCAAGGGGGGGCAGGTAATTCACCCCTCCACTTT. This rearrangement joins TRBV14 to TRBJ1-6, with TRBD1 as a possible D gene (6 bases). CDR3 size: 15 residues. Trimming stripped 1 base from V and 6 bases from J, with 10 bases between. The V gene's germline CDR1 is SGHDN and CDR2 FVKESK.